The source of this TCR beta chain is a study of metastatic and nonmetastatic thyroid tumors. Study at large: A comparison of repertoires was made across blood and tumor or nodule tissue from malignant and benign thyroid patients.

Thyroid surgery had not been preceded by any treatment in any patient. In the authors' workflow: What underpinned the distant-metastasis classifier for papillary thyroid cancer was the set of CDR3 differences across clinicopathological groups. TCRdb re-called clones via MiXCR from the PCR reads. In this record, the V and J calls reflect TCRdb's handling and not the investigators' own analysis. The sample shows fewer than 7,500 clones, under 30% of them seen only once. V shed 0 bases and J shed 8 bases, with 11 bases lying between them. The CDR3 runs 13 residues. The germline CDR1 and CDR2 sequences are SGHAT and FQNNGV. Findings and caveats of the study: Significantly greater TCR beta diversity was reportedly found in malignant thyroid tumors than in benign nodules (in blood and tumor).

This clone appeared many times. As yet, its antigen is unknown. Sequencing was done on a sample of adjacent normal tissue. This sequence was found in a male donor with papillary thyroid cancer or a benign thyroid nodule (not recorded which). Some clones in this sample may be carry-over from other donors' samples. The chain employs TRBV11-2 and TRBJ2-7; D not resolved. Written as DNA, the CDR3 is TGTGCCAGCAGCTTAGACCCATCCTCCCAGCAGTACTTC. Encoded protein: CASSLDPSSQQYF.